A selection of T cell receptor beta chains follows, all from one sample in a study of PD-1 blockade in classical Hodgkin lymphoma. Only in-frame clones appear in the TCRdb table, and some are missing; sequencing was by immunoSEQ multiplex PCR. The sample shows around 35,000 clones, around 68% of them seen only once. This specimen was peripheral blood mononuclear cells (PBMCs), taken before the fourth cycle of nivolumab. The receptor source for this set is a human donor with classical Hodgkin lymphoma. CDR3s include the opening cysteine and the closing phenylalanine or tryptophan. A D gene is named only where the DNA matches it firmly. The size of a clone is reported for some rows only, either as once, few or many, or as a class for expanded clones.

d_call	clone_size	v_call	j_call	cdr3_aa	cdr3_nt
TRBD2	.	TRBV7-9	TRBJ2-7	CASSLGLAGYEQYF	TGTGCCAGCAGCTTGGGACTAGCGGGCTACGAGCAGTACTTC
.	once	TRBV4-2	TRBJ2-7	CASSQDLAGGSYEQYF	TGTGCCAGCAGCCAAGATCTTGCCGGGGGCTCCTACGAGCAGTACTTC
TRBD1	.	TRBV4-3	TRBJ2-7	CASSQKTGVGSYEQYF	TGCGCCAGCAGCCAGAAGACAGGGGTGGGCTCCTACGAGCAGTACTTC
TRBD1	.	TRBV30	TRBJ1-2	CAFTAGTGLYVRGYTF	TGTGCCTTCACAGCCGGGACAGGCTTGTATGTAAGAGGCTACACCTTC
TRBD1	.	TRBV29-1	TRBJ1-1	CSASQGGTEAFF	TGCAGCGCCTCCCAGGGGGGCACTGAAGCTTTCTTT
.	few	TRBV6-6	TRBJ1-1	CASSSYQGAFF	TGTGCCAGCAGTTCATACCAGGGAGCTTTCTTT
.	.	TRBV5-1	TRBJ2-7	CASSDPGRAYEQYF	TGCGCCAGCAGCGACCCCGGACGGGCCTACGAGCAGTACTTC
.	.	TRBV5-1	TRBJ1-2	CASSLGTSAYGYTF	TGCGCCAGCAGCTTGGGGACAAGCGCCTATGGCTACACCTTC
.	.	TRBV28	TRBJ1-5	CASSLGTGYQPQHF	TGTGCCAGCAGTTTAGGAACAGGGTATCAGCCCCAGCATTTT
.	once	TRBV10-3	TRBJ1-4	CAISEGEKLFF	TGTGCCATCAGTGAGGGTGAAAAACTGTTTTTT
.	.	TRBV27	TRBJ2-1	CASSLIPGTPPFNEQFF	TGTGCCAGCAGTCTAATCCCCGGGACCCCACCGTTCAATGAGCAGTTCTTC
.	.	TRBV29-1	TRBJ2-1	CSTLRLKDNEQFF	TGCAGCACCCTTAGGCTGAAAGACAATGAGCAGTTCTTC
TRBD1	.	TRBV12-5	TRBJ1-1	CARLDRGETEAFF	TGTGCTAGGTTAGACAGGGGGGAGACTGAAGCTTTCTTT